The 18 T cell receptor beta chains given below trace back to one sample, sequenced in a study of T cell responses to AZD1222 COVID-19 vaccine. TCRdb keeps only in-frame clones here, not all; method: immunoSEQ multiplex PCR. The sample carries 70,000 or so clones, around 89% recorded once. The sample was peripheral blood, taken on day 0 of AZD1222 vaccination. These receptors all stem from an adult in good health.

This clone has a handful of counts. This sequence joins TRBV30 and TRBJ1-2, with a weak D call TRBD1 (5 bases). V was clipped by 4 bases and J by 4 bases, with 13 bases between them. Germline-derived CDR1 and CDR2 are GTSNPN and SVGIG (reference sequence). This CDR3 is 13 amino acids long. The CDR3 DNA sequence: TGTGCCTGGACCCCCACCGGGGGCTATGGCTACACCTTC. Translating it yields CAWTPTGGYGYTF.

The chain's CDR3 is CAWSVPRTAVEKLFF. DNA of the CDR3: TGTGCCTGGAGTGTACCCCGGACAGCAGTTGAAAAACTGTTTTTT. The chain has TRBV30 and TRBJ1-4; D might be TRBD1 (6 bases). V lost 0 bases and J lost 7, with 15 bases in between. The CDR3 has 15 amino acids. The V gene's germline CDR1 is GTSNPN and CDR2 SVGIG (reference sequence). Full variable domain (rest looked up from reference TRBV30 and TRBJ1-4): SQTIHQWPATLVQPVGSPLSLECTVEGTSNPNLYWYRQAAGRGLQLLFYSVGIGQISSEVPQNLSASRPQDRQFILSSKKLLLSDSGFYLCAWSVPRTAVEKLFFGSGTQLSVL.

This clone is labeled medium-sized. CDR3 sequence: CASSYSGLAISGELFF. Here the CDR3 DNA reads TGTGCCAGCAGTTACTCGGGACTAGCAATCTCCGGGGAGCTGTTTTTT. The chain is built from TRBV6-2 or TRBV6-3 and TRBJ2-2; 9 bases are a match to TRBD2. Losses at the gene ends were 0 bases for V and 6 bases for J; bases not matched to a gene: 5. Germline assignment: CDR1 MNHEY and CDR2 SVGEGT. The CDR3 is 16 residues long.

CDR3 in amino acids: CASSLASTDTQYF. In nucleotides, the CDR3 is TGTGCCAGCAGCTTAGCGAGCACAGATACGCAGTATTTT. The chain uses TRBV7-3 and TRBJ2-3, with D hard to call. Trimming stripped 2 bases from V and 0 bases from J, with 3 bases between. The CDR3 loop spans 13 amino acids. In germline, CDR1 is SGHTA, CDR2 FQGTGA.

In nucleotides, the CDR3 is TGTGCCAGCAGCCCCGGGACTAGCGGGAGCACCGGGGAGCTGTTTTTT. Translated, it gives CASSPGTSGSTGELFF. J is TRBJ2-2 and V is TRBV5-4; 14 bases match TRBD2. The V segment lost 4 bases and the J segment 4 bases; nucleotides outside the gene matches: 3. This CDR3 has 16 amino acids. CDR1 is SGHNT and CDR2 is YYREEE in the germline V gene (reference sequence).

The V gene is TRBV9, the J gene TRBJ2-5; the match to TRBD1 covers 9 bases. Trimming cost V 0 bases and J 4 bases; bases outside gene matches: 1. The CDR3 covers 14 residues. Per the germline V gene, CDR1 is SGDLS and CDR2 is YYNGEE. The CDR3 coding sequence is TGTGCCAGCAGCGTAGGACAGGGGGGAGAGACCCAGTACTTC. Residues: CASSVGQGGETQYF.

This chain connects TRBV29-1 to TRBJ2-1, with D maybe TRBD2 (5 bases). Germline V gene lookup returns CDR1 SQVTM and CDR2 ANQGSEA. The CDR3 loop spans 10 amino acids. The ends were cut back, 7 bases at V and 4 bases at J, with 5 bases in the middle. CDR3 amino acids: CSAGYNEQFF. The CDR3 DNA reads TGCAGCGCGGGGTACAATGAGCAGTTCTTC.

V gene TRBV18 combines with J gene TRBJ2-7; 10 bases match TRBD1. Germline V gene sequence: CDR1 KGHSH, CDR2 LQKENI. V lost 5 bases to trimming and J lost 6 bases; unmatched junction nucleotides: 10. CDR3 size: 15 residues. The CDR3 loop reads CASSTTTGGGSEQYF. DNA of the CDR3: TGTGCCAGCTCAACTACGACAGGGGGCGGGAGCGAGCAGTACTTC.

This clone was seen just once. The chain couples TRBV28 to TRBJ2-5; D ambiguous. This CDR3 comprises 14 residues. CDR1 is MDHEN and CDR2 is SYDVKM in the germline V gene. V was cut by 6 bases and J by 1 base, with 12 bases left in between. In DNA, the CDR3 is TGTGCCAGCAGCAATACCTACATCCAAGAGACCCAGTACTTC. This translates into CASSNTYIQETQYF.

The table lists this clone with a count of one. CDR3 coding DNA: TGCGCCAGCAGGACAGATTCCACCTCCTACGAGCAGTACTTC. Its translation: CASRTDSTSYEQYF. The V gene is TRBV5-1, the J gene TRBJ2-7, with D maybe TRBD1 (5 bases). The CDR3 has 14 residues. V lost 5 bases, J lost 0 bases, and 12 bases lay in between. Germline lookup yields CDR1 SGHRS and CDR2 YFSETQ. Looking up the rest from reference TRBV5-1 and TRBJ2-7 gives the full variable domain: KAGVTQTPRYLIKTRGQQVTLSCSPISGHRSVSWYQQTPGQGLQFLFEYFSETQRNKGNFPGRFSGRQFSNSRSEMNVSTLELGDSALYLCASRTDSTSYEQYFGPGTRLTVT.

The chain links TRBV6-5 to TRBJ1-1; tentative D call: TRBD1 (5 bases). Germline V gene lookup returns CDR1 MNHEY and CDR2 SVGAGI. The CDR3 has 15 residues. Trimming left V 6 bases short and J 1 base short, with 15 bases between. CDR3 sequence reads: CASSHGGARNTEAFF. The CDR3 DNA follows: TGTGCCAGCAGCCACGGTGGGGCGAGGAACACTGAAGCTTTCTTT.

The chain carries TRBV4-2 and TRBJ1-1; D is unclear. The CDR3 is 15 amino acids. Germline V CDR1 and CDR2: LGHNA, YNFKEQ. V lost 2 bases, J lost 4 bases, and 14 bases lay in between. The CDR3 DNA is TGTGCCAGCAGCCAATACGGCACTAGCGGCACTGAAGCTTTCTTT. Its protein product is CASSQYGTSGTEAFF.

The chain employs TRBV5-6 and TRBJ1-2, with D possibly matching TRBD1 (6 bases). Germline V gene lookup returns CDR1 SGHDT and CDR2 YYEEEE. Deletions cut 4 bases from V and 2 bases from J, with 18 bases between. The CDR3 extends over 16 amino acids. CDR3 in DNA: TGTGCCAGCAGCCTGGGGTGGGGACACCGAAACTATGGCTACACCTTC. The encoded protein is CASSLGWGHRNYGYTF.

The chain recombines TRBV5-5 with TRBJ1-6; D unclear. Trimming took off 4 bases at V and 8 bases at J, with 7 bases between the two ends. The CDR3 totals 12 residues. CDR1 and CDR2 (germline): SGHKS, YYEKEE (reference sequence). The CDR3, as DNA: TGTGCCAGCAGCGATAGCGATTCACCCCTCCACTTT. Amino acids: CASSDSDSPLHF.

The rearrangement uses TRBV28 and TRBJ2-7; TRBD2 matches at 8 bases. The CDR3 runs to 23 residues. Germline V gene lookup returns CDR1 MDHEN and CDR2 SYDVKM. V shed 6 bases, J shed 3 bases, and the junction held 34 bases outside the gene matches. The CDR3 loop is CASSHRVGKSGSLSIVGNYEQYF. The DNA for the CDR3 is TGTGCCAGCAGCCACCGAGTAGGCAAAAGCGGGAGTCTATCGATAGTCGGGAACTACGAGCAGTACTTC. The variable domain in full, with the rest retrieved from reference TRBV28 and TRBJ2-7, is DVKVTQSSRYLVKRTGEKVFLECVQDMDHENMFWYRQDPGLGLRLIYFSYDVKMKEKGDIPEGYSVSREKKERFSLILESASTNQTSMYLCASSHRVGKSGSLSIVGNYEQYFGPGTRLTVT.

This clone has a single count. This sequence joins TRBV4-1 and TRBJ2-2, with 7 nucleotides matching TRBD1. In germline, CDR1 is MGHRA, CDR2 YSYEKL. There are 15 residues in the CDR3. V lost 0 bases, J lost 7 bases, and 5 bases stayed unmatched. The CDR3 DNA reads TGCGCCAGCAGCCAAGATAAGGGGGCCTACGGGGAGCTGTTTTTT. It specifies CASSQDKGAYGELFF.

The chain carries TRBV7-2 and TRBJ2-3, with TRBD2 matching 9 bases. J gave up 2 bases and V 4 bases, and 7 bases lay outside the gene matches. In germline, CDR1 is SGHTA, CDR2 FQGNSA. The CDR3 has 16 amino acids. The CDR3: CASSSWAGGITDTQYF. The CDR3 DNA reads as TGTGCCAGCAGCTCGTGGGCGGGGGGGATCACAGATACGCAGTATTTT.

The gene calls are TRBV28 and TRBJ1-4; D is undetermined. V gave up 6 bases and J gave up 12 bases, with 17 bases separating them. CDR3 length equals 13 residues. Germline CDR1 is MDHEN and CDR2 is SYDVKM. For the CDR3, the DNA is TGTGCCAGCAGAGCGAGATCCTTTGGGGAACTGTTTTTT. Residues: CASRARSFGELFF.